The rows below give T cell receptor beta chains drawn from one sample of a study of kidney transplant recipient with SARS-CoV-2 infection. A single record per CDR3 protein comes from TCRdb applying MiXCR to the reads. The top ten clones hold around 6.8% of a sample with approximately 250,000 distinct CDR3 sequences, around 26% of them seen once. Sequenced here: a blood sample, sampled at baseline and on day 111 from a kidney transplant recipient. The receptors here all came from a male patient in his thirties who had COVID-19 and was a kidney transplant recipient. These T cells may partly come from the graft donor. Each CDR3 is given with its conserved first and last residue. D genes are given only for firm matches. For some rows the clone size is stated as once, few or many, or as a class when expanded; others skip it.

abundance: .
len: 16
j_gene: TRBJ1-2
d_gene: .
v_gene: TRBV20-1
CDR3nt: TGCAGTGCTCGGGGTCCGCTGTTTCGAAAGACCTATGGCTACACCTTC
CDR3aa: CSARGPLFRKTYGYTF

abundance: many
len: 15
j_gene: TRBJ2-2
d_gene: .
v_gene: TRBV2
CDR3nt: TGTGCCAGCAGTGAAAACACCATGAACACCGGGGAGCTGTTTTTT
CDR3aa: CASSENTMNTGELFF

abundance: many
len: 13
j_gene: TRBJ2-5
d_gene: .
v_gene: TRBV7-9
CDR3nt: TGTGCCAGCAGCTTCTCTGGGCAAGAGACCCAGTACTTC
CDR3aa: CASSFSGQETQYF

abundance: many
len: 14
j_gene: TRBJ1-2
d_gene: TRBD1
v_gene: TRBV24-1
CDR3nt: TGTGCCACCAGTACGGGACAGGAGAACTATGGCTACACCTTC
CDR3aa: CATSTGQENYGYTF

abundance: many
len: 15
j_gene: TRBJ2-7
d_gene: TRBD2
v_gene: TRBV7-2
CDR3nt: TGTGCCAGCAGCTTAATGGGGACTACCGCCTACGAGCAGTACTTC
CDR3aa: CASSLMGTTAYEQYF

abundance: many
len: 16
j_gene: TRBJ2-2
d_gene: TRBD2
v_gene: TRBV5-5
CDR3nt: TGTGCCAGCAGCCCTCGGACTAGCGGGACCACCGGGGAGCTGTTTTTT
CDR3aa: CASSPRTSGTTGELFF

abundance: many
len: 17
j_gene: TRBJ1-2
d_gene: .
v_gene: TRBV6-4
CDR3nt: TGTGCCAGCAGTAGTACTGCCTCACACGGAAAGACCTATGGCTACACCTTC
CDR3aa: CASSSTASHGKTYGYTF

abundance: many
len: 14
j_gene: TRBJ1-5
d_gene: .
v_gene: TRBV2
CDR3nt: TGTGCCAGCACCTCTACAGGGCTTAGTCAGCCCCAGCATTTT
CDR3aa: CASTSTGLSQPQHF

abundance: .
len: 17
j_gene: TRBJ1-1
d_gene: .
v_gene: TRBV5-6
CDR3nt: TGTGCCAGCAGCTTAATAGAAGTGGGCGCCCCGAACATTGAAGCTTTCTTT
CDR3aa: CASSLIEVGAPNIEAFF

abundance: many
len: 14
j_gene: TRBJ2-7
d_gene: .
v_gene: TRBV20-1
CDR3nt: TGCAGTGCCGACGAGGCTAGCGACTCCTACGAGCAGTACTTC
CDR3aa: CSADEASDSYEQYF

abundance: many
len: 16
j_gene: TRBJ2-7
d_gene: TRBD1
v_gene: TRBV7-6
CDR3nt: TGTGCCAGCAGCCCCGAGACAGGGCCGTGGTTCTACGAGCAGTACTTC
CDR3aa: CASSPETGPWFYEQYF

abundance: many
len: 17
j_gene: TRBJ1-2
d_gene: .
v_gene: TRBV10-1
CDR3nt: TGCGCCAGCAGTAAGCCCCGAAGATCGCGAAAGACCTATGGCTACACCTTC
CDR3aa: CASSKPRRSRKTYGYTF

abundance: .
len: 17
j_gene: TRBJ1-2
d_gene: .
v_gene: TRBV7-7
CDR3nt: TGTGCCAGCAGCGGAGACGTTAAGTGCCGAAAGACCTATGGCTACACCTTC
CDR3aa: CASSGDVKCRKTYGYTF

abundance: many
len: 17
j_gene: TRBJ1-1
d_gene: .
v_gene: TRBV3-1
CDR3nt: TGTGCCAGCAGCCGTAAGCTTCCCATTTCAATTCGCACTGAAGCTTTCTTT
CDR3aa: CASSRKLPISIRTEAFF

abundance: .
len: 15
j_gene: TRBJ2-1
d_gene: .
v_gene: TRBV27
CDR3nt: TGTGCCAGCAGGCCACTAGCAGGGTATTACAATGAGCAGTTCTTC
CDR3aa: CASRPLAGYYNEQFF

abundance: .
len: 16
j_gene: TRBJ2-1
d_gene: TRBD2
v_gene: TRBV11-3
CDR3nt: TGTGCCAGCAGCTTAGCCGGTAGCGGGAGGGCCAATGAGCAGTTCTTC
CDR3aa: CASSLAGSGRANEQFF

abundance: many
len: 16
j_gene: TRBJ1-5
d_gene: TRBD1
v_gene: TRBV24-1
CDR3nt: TGTGCCACCAGTGAGGCCGGGACAGGGGGGAATCAGCCCCAGCATTTT
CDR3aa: CATSEAGTGGNQPQHF

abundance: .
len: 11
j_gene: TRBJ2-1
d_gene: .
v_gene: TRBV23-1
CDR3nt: TGCGCCAGCAGTCAAAGGCCTGAGCAGTTCTTC
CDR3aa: CASSQRPEQFF

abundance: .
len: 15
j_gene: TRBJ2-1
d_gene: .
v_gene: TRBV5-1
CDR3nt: TGCGCCAGCAACCCGGGCGGGTGGCCCTACAATGAGCAGTTCTTC
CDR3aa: CASNPGGWPYNEQFF

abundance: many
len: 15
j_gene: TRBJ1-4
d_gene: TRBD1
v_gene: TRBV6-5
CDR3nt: TGTGCCAGCAGTGCAGCGACAGGGGTGAGAGAAAAACTGTTTTTT
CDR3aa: CASSAATGVREKLFF

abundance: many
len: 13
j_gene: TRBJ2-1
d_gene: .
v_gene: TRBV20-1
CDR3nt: TGCAGTGCTTTACAGGACAAAAACAATGAGCAGTTCTTC
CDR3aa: CSALQDKNNEQFF

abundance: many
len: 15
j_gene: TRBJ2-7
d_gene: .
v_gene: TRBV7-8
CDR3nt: TGTGCCAGCAGCTTGGGGGACACCCACTCCTACGAGCAGTACTTC
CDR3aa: CASSLGDTHSYEQYF

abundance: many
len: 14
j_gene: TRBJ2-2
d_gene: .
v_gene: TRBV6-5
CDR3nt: TGTGCCAGCAGATTACTTATTGACACCGGGGAGCTGTTTTTT
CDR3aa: CASRLLIDTGELFF

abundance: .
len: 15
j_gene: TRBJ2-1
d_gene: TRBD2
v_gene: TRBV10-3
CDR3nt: TGTGCCATCAGTGATCTAGCGGGAGCCCACAATGAGCAGTCCTTC
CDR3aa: CAISDLAGAHNEQSF

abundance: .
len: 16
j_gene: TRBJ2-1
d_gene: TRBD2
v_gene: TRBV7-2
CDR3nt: TGTGCCAGCAGCTTCCTACTAGCGGGAGTGGGCAATGAGCAGTTCTTC
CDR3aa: CASSFLLAGVGNEQFF

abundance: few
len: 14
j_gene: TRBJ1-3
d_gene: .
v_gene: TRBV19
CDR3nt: TGTGCCAGTACGACCGGGGGCTCTGGAAACACCATATATTTT
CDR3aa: CASTTGGSGNTIYF

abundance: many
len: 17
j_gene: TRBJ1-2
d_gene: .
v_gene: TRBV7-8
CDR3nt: TGTGCCAGCAGCACTATGCGGTTTACCCGAAAGACCTATGGCTACACCTTC
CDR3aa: CASSTMRFTRKTYGYTF